A single sample gave rise to the 12 T cell receptor beta chains below, sequenced in a study of cytomegalovirus exposure and HLA in healthy donors. Some clones are missing from TCRdb's copy, which holds only in-frame ones; the method was immunoSEQ multiplex PCR. This sample carries about 120,000 clones, 89% of them seen once, and the ten largest clones take around 2%. The sample was PBMCs. The origin of the receptors is a woman aged 18-29 years in good health and CMV-seronegative.

The chain couples TRBV5-4 to TRBJ2-1; TRBD1 aligns across 8 bases. The CDR3 consists of 14 residues. Germline values: CDR1 SGHNT, CDR2 YYREEE (reference sequence). V lost 3 bases, J lost 5 bases, and 4 bases stayed unmatched. Written as DNA, the CDR3 is TGTGCCAGCAGCTCATTGGACAGGGACAATGAGCAGTTCTTC. Its translation is CASSSLDRDNEQFF.

This clone has a handful of counts. The chain carries TRBV7-3 and TRBJ2-7; TRBD2 matches 10 bases. The germline gives CDR1 SGHTA, CDR2 FQGTGA. This CDR3 is built from 14 residues. V lost 5 bases to trimming and J lost 3 bases; unmatched junction nucleotides: 4. This chain's CDR3 is CASSQLAGDYEQYF. The CDR3 DNA reads as TGTGCCAGCAGCCAGCTAGCGGGGGACTACGAGCAGTACTTC.

The sample holds a few counts of this clone. The V and J genes are TRBV6-1 and TRBJ1-5; 8 bases agree with TRBD1. CDR1 is MNHNS and CDR2 is SASEGT in the germline V gene. V was pared by 4 bases and J by 5 bases, with 10 bases of the junction left unmatched. This CDR3 has 16 amino acids. The CDR3 protein is CASSVADGTGYQPQHF. CDR3 nucleotides: TGTGCCAGCAGTGTTGCCGACGGGACAGGTTATCAGCCCCAGCATTTT.

V is TRBV10-1 and J is TRBJ2-1; 9 positions match TRBD2. Looked up from germline, CDR1 is WNHNN and CDR2 is SYGVQD (reference sequence). This CDR3 is 15 amino acids long. Germline trimming cut 4 bases from V and 5 bases from J; bases unmatched to any gene: 6. The CDR3 coding sequence is TGCGCCAGCAGTGGTTCGGGACTAGCCGACAATGAGCAGTTCTTC. It encodes CASSGSGLADNEQFF.

This chain connects TRBV4-1 to TRBJ1-2; tentative D call: TRBD1 (6 bases). The germline gives CDR1 MGHRA, CDR2 YSYEKL. The CDR3 runs to 13 residues. V lost 4 bases to trimming and J lost 8 bases, with 14 bases between them. DNA of the CDR3: TGCGCCAGCAGCCGGACAGATTTATCCGGCTACACCTTC. This translates into CASSRTDLSGYTF.

This chain links TRBV7-9 with TRBJ2-7; maybe TRBD2 (7 bases). Germline CDR1 reads SEHNR; CDR2 reads FQNEAQ (reference sequence). CDR3 length: 14 amino acids. V shed 5 bases and J shed 0 bases, with 11 bases lying between them. The CDR3 nucleotides are TGTGCCAGCAGCCCCCGGGGGGCCTCCTACGAGCAGTACTTC. As protein: CASSPRGASYEQYF. The full variable domain, in which reference TRBV7-9 and TRBJ2-7 provide the parts outside the CDR3, is DTGVSQNPRHKITKRGQNVTFRCDPISEHNRLYWYRQTLGQGPEFLTYFQNEAQLEKSRLLSDRFSAERPKGSFSTLEIQRTEQGDSAMYLCASSPRGASYEQYFGPGTRLTVT.

V and J are TRBV5-4 and TRBJ2-2, with 11 bases lining up with TRBD2. The CDR3 runs 15 residues. Per the germline V gene, CDR1 is SGHNT and CDR2 is YYREEE (reference sequence). Unmatched junction bases numbered 5, after V lost 4 bases and J lost 6 bases. The CDR3 nucleotides are TGTGCCAGCAGCCTAGCGGGAGGTTCGGCCGGGGAGCTGTTTTTT. It translates to CASSLAGGSAGELFF.

The chain has TRBV5-1 and TRBJ2-1; TRBD1 agrees at 10 bases. CDR3 size: 15 residues. Germline V gene data show CDR1 as SGHRS and CDR2 as YFSETQ. Germline trimming cut 4 bases from V and 2 bases from J; bases unmatched to any gene: 3. In DNA, the CDR3 is TGCGCCAGCAGCCCGACAGGGGGCGCCTACAATGAGCAGTTCTTC. Protein product: CASSPTGGAYNEQFF.

This chain links TRBV2 with TRBJ2-7; TRBD2 agrees at 7 bases. The CDR3 is made up of 17 amino acids. The V gene's germline CDR1 is SNHLY and CDR2 FYNNEI. V lost 8 bases, J lost 0 bases, and 16 bases stayed unmatched. In nucleotides, the CDR3 is TGTGCCAGCGGCGAAACCGTACTAGCGTCAAGCTCCTACGAGCAGTACTTC. This gives the protein CASGETVLASSSYEQYF.

V and J are TRBV5-6 and TRBJ2-1, with D possibly being TRBD1 (5 bases). The CDR3 length is 16 residues. The V end lost 4 bases, the J end lost 0 bases, and 14 bases lay between the germline ends. Germline loops: CDR1 SGHDT, CDR2 YYEEEE. CDR3 sequence reads: CASSINGDSSYNEQFF. In nucleotides, the CDR3 is TGTGCCAGCAGCATAAATGGAGACAGCTCCTACAATGAGCAGTTCTTC.

V is TRBV7-9 and J is TRBJ2-4; 7 nucleotides agree with TRBD1. This CDR3 has 14 residues. Losses at the gene ends were 5 bases for V and 2 bases for J; bases not matched to a gene: 3. The germline V gene encodes CDR1 SEHNR and CDR2 FQNEAQ (reference sequence). CDR3 protein: CASSDRATKNIQYF. DNA of the CDR3: TGTGCCAGCAGCGACAGGGCTACCAAAAACATTCAGTACTTC.

V gene TRBV7-2 combines with J gene TRBJ1-6, with no clear D. Germline V gene data show CDR1 as SGHTA and CDR2 as FQGNSA. This CDR3 region has 16 residues. V lost 2 bases to trimming and J lost 0 bases, with 8 bases between them. CDR3 loop: CASSLFESSYNSPLHF. CDR3 coding DNA: TGTGCCAGCAGCTTATTTGAGAGCTCCTATAATTCACCCCTCCACTTT.